Presented here are 8 T cell receptor beta chains from one specimen sequenced in a study of shared clonotypes between healthy human individuals. The data were produced by immunoSEQ multiplex PCR, yet TCRdb's version contains in-frame clones alone and is incomplete. The data show 1.4 million to 1.5 million clones, 96% seen once. Input material: naive CD4+ T cells sorted from blood. Subset given: CD45RA+ positively selected. The receptors here all came from a man aged 25-45 years in good health.

V is TRBV6-5 and J is TRBJ2-7; possible D gene TRBD1, 6 bases. The CDR3 runs 13 residues. The V gene's germline CDR1 is MNHEY and CDR2 SVGAGI. Trimming shortened V by 5 bases and J by 3 bases, and 11 bases separated the two germline ends. CDR3 sequence: CASSHRAGYEQYF. The CDR3 nucleotides are TGTGCCAGCAGTCACAGGGCGGGCTACGAGCAGTACTTC.

The V call is TRBV25-1, the J call TRBJ2-1; D may be TRBD1 (5 bases). CDR3 length: 15 residues. V lost 4 bases and J 1 base, leaving 11 bases between the germline ends. Germline assignment: CDR1 MGHDK and CDR2 SYGVNS. The CDR3 DNA sequence: TGTGCCAGCAGTGTTGTGGGGCTTTCCTACAATGAGCAGTTCTTC. Translated: CASSVVGLSYNEQFF.

The chain employs TRBV19 and TRBJ2-3; D unclear. CDR1 LNHDA and CDR2 SQIVND come from the germline V gene (reference sequence). The CDR3 runs to 14 residues. V shed 5 bases and J shed 4 bases, with 13 bases lying between them. CDR3 sequence reads: CASSLSIAPDTQYF. The CDR3 region has the DNA TGTGCCAGTAGTTTGTCGATCGCTCCAGATACGCAGTATTTT.

The rearrangement joins TRBV6-5 to TRBJ1-1; TRBD1 might be the D (5 bases). Germline CDR1 is MNHEY and CDR2 is SVGAGI. CDR3 length: 15 amino acids. Trimming stripped 0 bases from V and 2 bases from J, with 10 bases between. This chain's CDR3 is CASSYSWGKNTEAFF. The DNA for the CDR3 is TGTGCCAGCAGTTACTCATGGGGGAAAAACACTGAAGCTTTCTTT.

This clone was detected a few times. This same CDR3 is encoded by further DNA sequences in the sample. The chain combines TRBV5-4 with TRBJ1-2; 7 bases agree with TRBD1. J lost 3 bases, V lost 0 bases, and 2 bases had no gene match. The CDR3 consists of 14 residues. From germline, CDR1 is SGHNT and CDR2 YYREEE (reference sequence). The CDR3 DNA reads TGTGCCAGCAGCTTGGGACAGGGTGACTATGGCTACACCTTC. It yields the protein CASSLGQGDYGYTF.

The J gene is TRBJ1-5, the V gene TRBV19; D remains unclear. The CDR3 is 14 amino acids. Trimming shortened V by 1 base and J by 5 bases, and 9 bases separated the two germline ends. Germline values: CDR1 LNHDA, CDR2 SQIVND (reference sequence). In nucleotides, the CDR3 is TGTGCCAGTAGTATAGTGGGATTTGATCAGCCCCAGCATTTT. Translated: CASSIVGFDQPQHF.

This clone was counted once. The chain couples TRBV5-1 to TRBJ2-3; TRBD2 agrees at 8 bases. The CDR3 runs to 19 residues. CDR1 is SGHRS and CDR2 is YFSETQ in the germline V gene. V shed 1 base, J shed 0 bases, and the junction held 13 bases outside the gene matches. The CDR3 loop reads CASSLTGGRGGSSTDTQYF. In DNA form, the CDR3 reads TGCGCCAGCAGCTTGACCGGAGGGCGCGGGGGGTCAAGCACAGATACGCAGTATTTT.

The chain joins TRBV5-1 to TRBJ2-1; 9 bases fit TRBD2. V lost 0 bases, J lost 2 bases, and 3 bases stayed unmatched. The CDR3 is 16 residues long. Germline V CDR1 and CDR2: SGHRS, YFSETQ. Here the CDR3 reads CASSLALAGTYNEQFF. The CDR3, as DNA: TGCGCCAGCAGCTTGGCCCTAGCGGGGACCTACAATGAGCAGTTCTTC. Full variable domain (rest looked up from reference TRBV5-1 and TRBJ2-1): KAGVTQTPRYLIKTRGQQVTLSCSPISGHRSVSWYQQTPGQGLQFLFEYFSETQRNKGNFPGRFSGRQFSNSRSEMNVSTLELGDSALYLCASSLALAGTYNEQFFGPGTRLTVL.